The text below deals with one T cell receptor (beta chain). Only in-frame clones appear in the TCRdb table, and some are missing; sequencing was by immunoSEQ multiplex PCR. The table includes roughly 180,000 clones, roughly 90% detected once. Per the germline V gene, CDR1 is SGHTS and CDR2 is YDEGEE. The trim removed 3 bases at V and 4 bases at J, leaving 7 bases unmatched. The CDR3 spans 15 residues. This sample is drawn from a study of blood T cell repertoires in COVID-19. Study-level information: T cells, B-cell-depleted T cells, or PBMCs supplied cDNA or gDNA.

V and J are TRBV5-8 and TRBJ1-5; 7 bases are shared with TRBD1. The origin of this receptor is a woman between 25 and 40 years old who had recovered from COVID-19. The sample was PBMCs or T cells enriched from blood (not recorded which). CDR3 sequence reads: CASSWTGNQNQPQHF. For the CDR3, the DNA is TGTGCCAGCAGCTGGACAGGCAATCAGAATCAGCCCCAGCATTTT.